The clone carrying this TCR beta chain was observed a few times. Its antigen is unidentified. The authors incorporated unique molecular identifiers into the TCR beta cDNA libraries. Input of roughly 1 to 11 million T cells yielded approximately 500,000 cDNA molecules. A single record per CDR3 protein comes from TCRdb applying MiXCR to the PCR reads. This sample has over 300,000 distinct CDR3 sequences, with less than 40% found just once. The length of the CDR3 is 14 residues. Germline values: CDR1 MNHNS, CDR2 SASEGT. This entry belongs to a study of post-analysis software for immune sequencing data. General study findings and limits: The study found TRBV5-6, TRBV5-1 and TRBV20-1 among about 5 TRBV segments more frequent in patients than controls. Controls' normalized Chao1 diversity significantly exceeded that of multiple sclerosis patients.

This sequence joins TRBV6-1 and TRBJ2-5; D is undetermined. The J call is doubtful: the DNA matches TRBJ2-7 better. The origin of this receptor is a girl aged 5-17 years with multiple sclerosis. Sequencing was performed on blood. For the CDR3, the DNA is TGTGCCAGCAGCCCCCTCCGGGCTACCTACGAGCAGTACTTC. Encoded protein: CASSPLRATYEQYF.